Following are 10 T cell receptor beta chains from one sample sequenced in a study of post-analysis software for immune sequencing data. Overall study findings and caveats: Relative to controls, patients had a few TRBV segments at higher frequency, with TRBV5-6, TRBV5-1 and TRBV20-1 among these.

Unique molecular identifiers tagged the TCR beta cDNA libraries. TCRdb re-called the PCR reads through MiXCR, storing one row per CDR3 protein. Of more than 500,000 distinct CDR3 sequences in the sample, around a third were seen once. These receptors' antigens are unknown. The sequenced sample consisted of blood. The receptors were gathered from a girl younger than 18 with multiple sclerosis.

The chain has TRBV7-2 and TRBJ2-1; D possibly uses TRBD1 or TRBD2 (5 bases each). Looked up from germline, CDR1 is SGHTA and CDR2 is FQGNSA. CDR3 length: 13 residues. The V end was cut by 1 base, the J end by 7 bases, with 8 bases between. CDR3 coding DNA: TGTGCCAGCAGCTTAGTGAGGGGTAATGAGCAGTTCTTC. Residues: CASSLVRGNEQFF.

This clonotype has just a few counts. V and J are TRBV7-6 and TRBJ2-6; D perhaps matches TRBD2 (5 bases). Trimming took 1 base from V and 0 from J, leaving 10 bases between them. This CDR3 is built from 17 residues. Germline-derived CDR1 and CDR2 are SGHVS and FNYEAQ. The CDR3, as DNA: TGTGCCAGCAGCTTAGGGGAAACTAGCTCTGGGGCCAACGTCCTGACTTTC. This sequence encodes CASSLGETSSGANVLTF. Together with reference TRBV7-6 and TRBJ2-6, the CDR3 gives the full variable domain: GAGVSQSPRYKVTKRGQDVALRCDPISGHVSLYWYRQALGQGPEFLTYFNYEAQQDKSGLPNDRFSAERPEGSISTLTIQRTEQRDSAMYRCASSLGETSSGANVLTFGAGSRLTVL.

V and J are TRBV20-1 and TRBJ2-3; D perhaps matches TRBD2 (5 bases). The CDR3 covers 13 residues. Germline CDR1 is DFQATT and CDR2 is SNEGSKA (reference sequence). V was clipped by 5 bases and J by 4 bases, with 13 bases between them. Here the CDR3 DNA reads TGCAGTGCTTACCGGGGTAGCGCAGATACGCAGTATTTT. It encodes CSAYRGSADTQYF.

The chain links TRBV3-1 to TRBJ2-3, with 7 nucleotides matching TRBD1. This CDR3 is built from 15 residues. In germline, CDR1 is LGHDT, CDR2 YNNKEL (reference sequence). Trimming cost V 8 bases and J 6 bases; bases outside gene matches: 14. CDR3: CASGQTGAEGDTQYF. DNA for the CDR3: TGTGCCAGCGGTCAAACAGGGGCCGAGGGTGATACGCAGTATTTT.

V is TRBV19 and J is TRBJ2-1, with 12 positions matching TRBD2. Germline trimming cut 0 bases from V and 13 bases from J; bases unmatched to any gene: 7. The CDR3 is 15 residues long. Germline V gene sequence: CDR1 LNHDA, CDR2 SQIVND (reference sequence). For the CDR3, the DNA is TGTGCCAGTAGTATAGACACAGGGACTAGCGGGCCTCAGTTCTTC. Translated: CASSIDTGTSGPQFF.

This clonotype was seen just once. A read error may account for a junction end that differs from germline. This CDR3 reads CASSQDGGSNQPRHF. CDR3 in DNA: TGCGCCAGCAGCCAAGATGGCGGAAGCAATCAGCCCCGGCATTTT. J is TRBJ1-5 and V is TRBV4-1; D gene ambiguous. The CDR3 is 15 residues long. The germline V gene encodes CDR1 MGHRA and CDR2 YSYEKL.

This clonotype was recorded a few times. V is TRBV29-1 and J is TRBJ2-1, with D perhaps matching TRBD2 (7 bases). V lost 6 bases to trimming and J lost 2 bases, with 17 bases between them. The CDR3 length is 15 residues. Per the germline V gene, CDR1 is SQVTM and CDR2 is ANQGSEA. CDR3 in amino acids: CSVMGGAGAYNEQFF. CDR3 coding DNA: TGCAGCGTGATGGGGGGGGCGGGCGCCTACAATGAGCAGTTCTTC.

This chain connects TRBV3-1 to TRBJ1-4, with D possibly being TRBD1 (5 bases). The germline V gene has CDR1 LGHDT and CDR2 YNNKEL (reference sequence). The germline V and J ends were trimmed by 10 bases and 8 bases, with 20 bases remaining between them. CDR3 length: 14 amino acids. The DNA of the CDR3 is TGTGCCACCGGGAAGGACACCAGCCGGGAAAAACTGTTTTTT. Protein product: CATGKDTSREKLFF. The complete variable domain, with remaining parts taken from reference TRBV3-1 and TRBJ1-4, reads DTAVSQTPKYLVTQMGNDKSIKCEQNLGHDTMYWYKQDSKKFLKIMFSYNNKELIINETVPNRFSPKSPDKAHLNLHINSLELGDSAVYFCATGKDTSREKLFFGSGTQLSVL.

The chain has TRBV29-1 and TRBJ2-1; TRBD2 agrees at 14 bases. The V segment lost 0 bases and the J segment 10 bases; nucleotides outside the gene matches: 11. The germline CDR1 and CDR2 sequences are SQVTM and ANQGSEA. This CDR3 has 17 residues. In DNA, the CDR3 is TGCAGCGTTGAAGATAGTGGGACTAGCGGGGGTTACGGCGAGCAGTTCTTC. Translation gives CSVEDSGTSGGYGEQFF.

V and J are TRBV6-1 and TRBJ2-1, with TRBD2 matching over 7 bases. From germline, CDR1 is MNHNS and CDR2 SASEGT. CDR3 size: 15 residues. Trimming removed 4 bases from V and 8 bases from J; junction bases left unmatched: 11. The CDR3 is CASSGLLGGTHEQFF. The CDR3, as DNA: TGTGCCAGCAGTGGGCTTCTCGGGGGGACTCATGAGCAGTTCTTC.